This passage covers 3 T cell receptor beta chains from one sample sequenced in a study of blood T cells in healthy people across ages. A J-beta primer mix and a sample-barcoded 5' primer were used in a second PCR of roughly 7 to 12 cycles. TCRdb processed the 5' RACE reads anew with MiXCR; each CDR3 protein has one entry. The top ten clones hold 20% to 25% of a sample with under 800,000 distinct CDR3 sequences, 35% to 45% of them seen once. The sample comprised blood. The receptors stem from a woman aged 55-70 years in good health.

This clonotype occurred a few times. The CDR3 loop is CASSPGQGVTYEQYF. The CDR3 nucleotides read TGCGCCAGCAGCCCCGGACAGGGGGTGACCTACGAGCAGTACTTC. The rearrangement uses TRBV5-1 and TRBJ2-7; 10 bases match TRBD1. Looked up from germline, CDR1 is SGHRS and CDR2 is YFSETQ. CDR3 length: 15 amino acids. V lost 4 bases and J lost 2; bases outside the gene matches: 6. Based on the CDR3 plus reference TRBV5-1 and TRBJ2-7, the full variable domain is KAGVTQTPRYLIKTRGQQVTLSCSPISGHRSVSWYQQTPGQGLQFLFEYFSETQRNKGNFPGRFSGRQFSNSRSEMNVSTLELGDSALYLCASSPGQGVTYEQYFGPGTRLTVT.

The chain employs TRBV29-1 and TRBJ2-3, with 9 bases lining up with TRBD2. The germline CDR1 and CDR2 sequences are SQVTM and ANQGSEA. The J segment lost 8 bases and the V segment lost 3 bases, leaving 6 bases of the junction unmatched. The CDR3 loop spans 13 amino acids. The CDR3 coding sequence is TGCAGCGTTGATCGACTAGCGGCCGGTACGCAGTATTTT. This sequence encodes CSVDRLAAGTQYF.

The chain uses TRBV7-2 and TRBJ2-5; 9 nucleotides agree with TRBD2. This CDR3 contains 16 residues. Per the germline V gene, CDR1 is SGHTA and CDR2 is FQGNSA. Trimming took 5 bases from V and 5 from J; bases not matched to a gene: 12. CDR3 nucleotides: TGTGCCAGCAGCGTAGGGACTAGCAGTGGTTGGGAGACCCAGTACTTC. Translating it yields CASSVGTSSGWETQYF.